These 26 T cell receptor beta chains came from one sample sequenced in a study of blood T cell repertoires in COVID-19. Sequencing was performed with immunoSEQ multiplex PCR; in TCRdb, only in-frame clones are kept and a portion is missing. This table holds 200,000 to 250,000 clones, 65% to 85% found once. The sequencing sample was made of peripheral blood. The receptors were gathered from a woman between 35 and 50 years old with active or convalescent COVID-19.

The chain combines TRBV18 with TRBJ1-5, with D tentatively TRBD1 (6 bases). V dropped 1 base and J dropped 3 bases, with 13 bases sitting between them. Looked up from germline, CDR1 is KGHSH and CDR2 is LQKENI. This CDR3 has 16 amino acids. The CDR3 DNA sequence: TGTGCCAGCTCACCACAGTCGGGACACTCCAATCAGCCCCAGCATTTT. Its protein product is CASSPQSGHSNQPQHF. The full variable domain, with the rest looked up from reference TRBV18 and TRBJ1-5, is NAGVMQNPRHLVRRRGQEARLRCSPMKGHSHVYWYRQLPEEGLKFMVYLQKENIIDESGMPKERFSAEFPKEGPSILRIQQVVRGDSAAYFCASSPQSGHSNQPQHFGDGTRLSIL.

The gene calls are TRBV28 and TRBJ1-3, with 10 bases identical to TRBD1. The CDR3 has 16 amino acids. Germline CDR1 reads MDHEN; CDR2 reads SYDVKM. V dropped 7 bases and J dropped 8; count of bases not matched to a gene: 14. The CDR3 nucleotides read TGTGCCAGCAAATCACCCGGGACAGGGGAGGGGGACACCATATATTTT. This sequence encodes CASKSPGTGEGDTIYF.

The genes are TRBV10-3 and TRBJ1-6; D unclear. The CDR3 runs to 14 residues. The V end lost 11 bases, the J end lost 0 bases, and 11 bases lay between the germline ends. Per germline, CDR1 ENHRY and CDR2 SYGVKD. CDR3 protein: CAAAESSYNSPLHF. The CDR3 DNA follows: TGTGCCGCTGCGGAGAGCTCCTATAATTCACCCCTCCACTTT.

The chain couples TRBV18 to TRBJ1-6; D is uncertain. This CDR3 contains 13 residues. Deletions cut 3 bases from V and 7 bases from J, with 7 bases between. Germline V gives CDR1 KGHSH, CDR2 LQKENI. CDR3 bases: TGTGCCAGCTCACCTGGCAGGAATTCACCCCTCCACTTT. Translated: CASSPGRNSPLHF.

The chain carries TRBV7-2 and TRBJ1-2; 7 bases map to TRBD1. There are 16 residues in the CDR3. V shed 1 base, J shed 8 bases, and the junction held 13 bases outside the gene matches. From germline, CDR1 is SGHTA and CDR2 FQGNSA. CDR3 coding DNA: TGTGCCAGCAGCTTAGGGTCGGTAAGACAGGGTAGAGGCTACACCTTC. Protein sequence: CASSLGSVRQGRGYTF.

A single count supports this clone. The rearrangement uses TRBV29-1 and TRBJ1-1, with a possible D match to TRBD1 (6 bases). This CDR3 has 14 residues. V dropped 6 bases and J dropped 1 base, with 15 bases sitting between them. Germline CDR1 and CDR2: SQVTM and ANQGSEA. The CDR3 protein is CSVKARDKNTEAFF. DNA for the CDR3: TGCAGCGTGAAGGCCCGGGACAAGAACACTGAAGCTTTCTTT.

This clone was seen only a few times. This rearrangement joins TRBV28 to TRBJ2-1; weak D call: TRBD2 (5 bases). This CDR3 region has 16 residues. Trimming cost V 5 bases and J 4 bases, with 18 bases left between them. Germline assignment: CDR1 MDHEN and CDR2 SYDVKM. Here the CDR3 DNA reads TGTGCCAGCAGTAGCGCTCACGGAGCGGTTTACAATGAGCAGTTCTTC. Amino acid sequence: CASSSAHGAVYNEQFF.

V usage is TRBV11-2 and J usage is TRBJ1-3; tentative D call: TRBD1 (6 bases). V lost 3 bases to trimming and J lost 4 bases, with 13 bases between them. The CDR3 has 15 amino acids. Germline values: CDR1 SGHAT, CDR2 FQNNGV. The CDR3 sequence: CASSFSRGAGNTIYF. The CDR3 DNA reads as TGTGCCAGCAGCTTTAGCAGGGGAGCAGGAAACACCATATATTTT.

In DNA, the CDR3 is TGTGCCACTCTCCGGGACACAAGCTCCTACAATGAGCAGTTCTTC. Protein: CATLRDTSSYNEQFF. This chain uses TRBV15 with TRBJ2-1; a possible D gene is TRBD1 (6 bases). This CDR3 is built from 15 residues. V was clipped by 9 bases and J by 0 bases, with 15 bases between them. CDR1 LNHNV and CDR2 YYDKDF come from the germline V gene (reference sequence).

CDR3 DNA: TGTGCCAGCAGTTTACAGGGTCGCACTGAAGCTTTCTTT. Translation gives CASSLQGRTEAFF. This chain joins TRBV6-2 or TRBV6-3 and TRBJ1-1, with D maybe TRBD1 (6 bases). V lost 4 bases and J lost 4, with 10 bases in between. The CDR3 runs 13 residues. Germline V CDR1 and CDR2: MNHEY, SVGEGT.

The chain carries TRBV6-2 or TRBV6-3 and TRBJ1-2, with D tentatively TRBD1 (6 bases). V was pared by 5 bases and J by 8 bases, with 15 bases between. The CDR3 loop spans 13 amino acids. Germline assignment: CDR1 MNHEY and CDR2 SVGEGT. The CDR3 here is CASSPQGVRGYTF. DNA for the CDR3: TGTGCCAGCAGTCCACAGGGTGTTAGGGGCTACACCTTC.

The CDR3 region has the DNA TGCGCCAGCAGCTTCCGGACTAGCGGGGAGGCAGATACGCAGTATTTT. Its protein is CASSFRTSGEADTQYF. The chain couples TRBV5-1 to TRBJ2-3; 12 bases are a match to TRBD2. Unmatched junction bases numbered 5, after V lost 2 bases and J lost 4 bases. Germline V lookup: CDR1 SGHRS, CDR2 YFSETQ. This CDR3 has 16 residues. Combining the CDR3 with reference TRBV5-1 and TRBJ2-3 gives the whole variable domain KAGVTQTPRYLIKTRGQQVTLSCSPISGHRSVSWYQQTPGQGLQFLFEYFSETQRNKGNFPGRFSGRQFSNSRSEMNVSTLELGDSALYLCASSFRTSGEADTQYFGPGTRLTVL.

The chain joins TRBV5-6 to TRBJ1-2; 11 bases agree with TRBD1. Trimming took 4 bases from V and 8 from J; bases not matched to a gene: 10. From germline, CDR1 is SGHDT and CDR2 YYEEEE. This CDR3 contains 15 residues. The CDR3 region is CASSAWTGGAWGYTF. The CDR3 DNA is TGTGCCAGCAGCGCCTGGACAGGGGGCGCCTGGGGCTACACCTTC.

The CDR3 DNA follows: TGTGCCAGCTCGTCCTCAACTAATGAAAAACTGTTTTTT. This translates into CASSSSTNEKLFF. The chain couples TRBV9 to TRBJ1-4, with unresolved D. Germline CDR1 reads SGDLS; CDR2 reads YYNGEE. The V end lost 7 bases, the J end lost 0 bases, and 7 bases lay between the germline ends. The CDR3 runs to 13 residues.

This clone has only one observation. The chain joins TRBV28 to TRBJ1-4; 10 bases are a match to TRBD1. The V and J ends lost 3 bases and 8 bases, in that order; junction bases with no gene match: 6. CDR3 size: 15 residues. The germline V gene has CDR1 MDHEN and CDR2 SYDVKM. The CDR3 coding sequence is TGTGCCAGCAGTTTGTCCGGGACAGGGGACGAAAAACTGTTTTTT. Its protein product is CASSLSGTGDEKLFF.

The V gene is TRBV19, the J gene TRBJ2-6, with 9 nucleotides matching TRBD1. The CDR3 sequence is 19 residues long. Trimming took 5 bases from V and 2 from J; bases not matched to a gene: 13. Per germline, CDR1 LNHDA and CDR2 SQIVND (reference sequence). CDR3 sequence: CASSDDRGSLVTGANVLTF. The CDR3 DNA sequence: TGTGCCAGTAGTGACGACAGGGGGTCCTTGGTAACTGGGGCCAACGTCCTGACTTTC.

The chain is built from TRBV19 and TRBJ1-6; D ambiguous. This CDR3 is 16 amino acids long. Germline V gene data show CDR1 as LNHDA and CDR2 as SQIVND (reference sequence). Trimming took off 0 bases at V and 8 bases at J, with 14 bases between the two ends. The CDR3 DNA reads as TGTGCCAGTAGTATAGAGGCGGGGAATTACGATTCACCCCTCCACTTT. This translates into CASSIEAGNYDSPLHF.

This chain links TRBV10-3 with TRBJ1-2; the D is unclear. The V end was cut by 2 bases, the J end by 6 bases, with 22 bases between. Per germline, CDR1 ENHRY and CDR2 SYGVKD. The CDR3 is 17 amino acids. The CDR3 reads CAISESNSVRLGDGYTF. The CDR3 region has the DNA TGTGCCATCAGTGAGAGTAATTCCGTCAGGTTGGGCGATGGCTACACCTTC.

This clone was counted only a few times. This rearrangement joins TRBV28 to TRBJ1-2; D call uncertain. The CDR3 runs to 14 residues. V was shortened by 3 bases and J by 1 base, with 9 bases between the two germline ends. The germline V gene encodes CDR1 MDHEN and CDR2 SYDVKM. CDR3 sequence reads: CASSLRQNNYGYTF. CDR3 DNA: TGTGCCAGCAGTTTGAGGCAGAATAACTATGGCTACACCTTC.

The chain carries TRBV27 and TRBJ1-2; 9 bases fit TRBD1. With V trimmed by 5 bases and J by 3 bases, 7 bases remained unmatched. The CDR3 runs to 15 residues. Germline lookup yields CDR1 MNHEY and CDR2 SMNVEV (reference sequence). CDR3 residues: CASSAPGQGDYGYTF. The CDR3 DNA reads TGTGCCAGCAGTGCTCCGGGACAGGGTGACTATGGCTACACCTTC.

J is TRBJ1-1 and V is TRBV28, with TRBD1 matching 8 bases. Germline CDR1 MDHEN, CDR2 SYDVKM. The CDR3 consists of 14 residues. The junction had 5 bases not matched to a gene; V was cut back by 2 bases and J by 6 bases. The CDR3: CASSLQQGGAEAFF. CDR3 sequence (DNA): TGTGCCAGCAGTTTACAACAGGGGGGCGCTGAAGCTTTCTTT.

The rearrangement joins TRBV28 to TRBJ1-2, with D tentatively TRBD1 (5 bases). CDR1 and CDR2 (germline): MDHEN, SYDVKM. This CDR3 has 13 amino acids. With 0 bases removed from V and 4 bases from J, the gap between germline ends came to 6 bases. CDR3 nucleotide sequence: TGTGCCAGCAGTTTATGGCAGGGCTATGGCTACACCTTC. It specifies CASSLWQGYGYTF.

The chain combines TRBV10-3 with TRBJ1-6, with D perhaps matching TRBD1 (6 bases). Looked up from germline, CDR1 is ENHRY and CDR2 is SYGVKD. There are 16 residues in the CDR3. Trimming stripped 3 bases from V and 8 bases from J, with 17 bases between. CDR3 DNA: TGTGCCATCAGTGATCCACCTTCCCCAGGGGATTCACCCCTCCACTTT. Translated: CAISDPPSPGDSPLHF.

The J gene is TRBJ2-7, the V gene TRBV18; the D gene is possibly TRBD2 (6 bases). In germline, CDR1 is KGHSH, CDR2 LQKENI. Trimming removed 6 bases at V and 5 bases at J, with 17 bases between. The CDR3 runs to 14 residues. CDR3 DNA: TGTGCCAGCTCCCCAGGTCCACAGCGGGACGAGCAGTACTTC. Amino acids: CASSPGPQRDEQYF. The variable domain in full, with the rest retrieved from reference TRBV18 and TRBJ2-7, is NAGVMQNPRHLVRRRGQEARLRCSPMKGHSHVYWYRQLPEEGLKFMVYLQKENIIDESGMPKERFSAEFPKEGPSILRIQQVVRGDSAAYFCASSPGPQRDEQYFGPGTRLTVT.

The CDR3 DNA follows: TGTGCCTGGAGCAGGACCAGCGGTAAAGAGACCCAGTACTTC. Translation: CAWSRTSGKETQYF. The chain employs TRBV30 and TRBJ2-5, with a possible D match to TRBD2 (5 bases). The V gene's germline CDR1 is GTSNPN and CDR2 SVGIG (reference sequence). The CDR3 spans 14 residues. Trimming took 3 bases from V and 3 from J, leaving 14 bases between them.

The chain links TRBV6-5 to TRBJ1-2, with 10 bases aligning to TRBD1. The V segment lost 6 bases and the J segment 4 bases; nucleotides outside the gene matches: 5. The CDR3 is 14 amino acids. The germline CDR1 and CDR2 sequences are MNHEY and SVGAGI. Here the CDR3 DNA reads TGTGCCAGCAGACTGACAGGGGGCGGCTATGGCTACACCTTC. Its protein product is CASRLTGGGYGYTF.